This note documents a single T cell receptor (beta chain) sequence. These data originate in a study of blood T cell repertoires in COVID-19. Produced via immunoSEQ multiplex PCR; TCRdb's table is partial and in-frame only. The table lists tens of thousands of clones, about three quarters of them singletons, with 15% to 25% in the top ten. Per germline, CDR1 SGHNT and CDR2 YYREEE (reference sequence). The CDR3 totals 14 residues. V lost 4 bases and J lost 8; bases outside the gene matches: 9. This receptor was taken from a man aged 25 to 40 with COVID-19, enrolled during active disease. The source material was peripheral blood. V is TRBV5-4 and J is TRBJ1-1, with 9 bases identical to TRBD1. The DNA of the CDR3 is TGTGCCAGCAGCCTCTTCGGGACAGGGAGAGAAGCTTTCTTT. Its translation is CASSLFGTGREAFF.